This record concerns one T cell receptor beta chain sequence. Its matching antigen is unknown. CD4+ cells were split into CD45RA+ naive and CD45RA-negative memory subsets. Using immunoSEQ multiplex PCR, the repertoire was profiled, and TCRdb retains in-frame clones only, with some absent. The sample lists more than 850,000 clones; 70% to 80% were seen once. This specimen comes from a study of shared clonotypes between healthy human individuals. Study outcomes and limitations: The study generally estimated greater richness for naive than memory subsets. For naive CD4 cells, roughly 4.8% of clonotypes were shared across a handful of donors. Clonotypes not shared had lower generation probabilities than those common to all four donors.

Trimming removed 5 bases from V and 5 bases from J; junction bases left unmatched: 9. The germline gives CDR1 MDHEN, CDR2 SYDVKM. The CDR3 totals 15 residues. The clonotype was recovered from a man aged 18 to 29 in good health. Some clones in this sample may be carry-over from other donors' samples. Sequenced material: memory CD4+ T cells from PBMCs. Subset in this sample: CD45RA-negative fraction. The V and J genes are TRBV28 and TRBJ2-7; 10 nucleotides match TRBD2. Written as DNA, the CDR3 is TGTGCCAGCAGTGAGGGTGCTAGCGGGAGTCACGAGCAGTACTTC. Translated: CASSEGASGSHEQYF.